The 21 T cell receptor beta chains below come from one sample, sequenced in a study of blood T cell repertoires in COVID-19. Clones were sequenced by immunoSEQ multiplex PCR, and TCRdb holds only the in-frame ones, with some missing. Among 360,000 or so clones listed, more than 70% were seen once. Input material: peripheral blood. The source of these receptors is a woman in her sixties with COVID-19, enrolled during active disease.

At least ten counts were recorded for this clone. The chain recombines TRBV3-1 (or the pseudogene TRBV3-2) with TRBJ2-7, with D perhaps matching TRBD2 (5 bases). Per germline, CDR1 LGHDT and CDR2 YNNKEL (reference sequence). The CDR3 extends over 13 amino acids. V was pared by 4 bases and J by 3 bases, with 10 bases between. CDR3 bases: TGTGCCAGCAGCCCTTCCGGGATCTACGAGCAGTACTTC. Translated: CASSPSGIYEQYF.

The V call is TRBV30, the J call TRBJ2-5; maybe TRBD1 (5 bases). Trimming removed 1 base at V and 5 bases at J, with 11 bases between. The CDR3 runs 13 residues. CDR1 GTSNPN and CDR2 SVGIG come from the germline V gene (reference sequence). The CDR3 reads CAWSATVGETQYF. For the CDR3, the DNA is TGTGCCTGGAGTGCGACAGTCGGTGAGACCCAGTACTTC. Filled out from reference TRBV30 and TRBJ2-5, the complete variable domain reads SQTIHQWPATLVQPVGSPLSLECTVEGTSNPNLYWYRQAAGRGLQLLFYSVGIGQISSEVPQNLSASRPQDRQFILSSKKLLLSDSGFYLCAWSATVGETQYFGPGTRLLVL.

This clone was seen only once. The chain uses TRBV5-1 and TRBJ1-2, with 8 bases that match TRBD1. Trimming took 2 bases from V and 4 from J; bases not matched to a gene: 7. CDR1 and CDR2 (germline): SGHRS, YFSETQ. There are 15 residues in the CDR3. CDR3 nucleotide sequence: TGCGCCAGCAGCTTTCGGACAGGGTTGGGCTATGGCTACACCTTC. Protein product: CASSFRTGLGYGYTF.

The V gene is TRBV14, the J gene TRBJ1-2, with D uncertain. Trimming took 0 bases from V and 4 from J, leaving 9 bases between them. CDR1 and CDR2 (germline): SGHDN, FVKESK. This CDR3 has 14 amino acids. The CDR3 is CASSQESITYGYTF. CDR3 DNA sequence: TGTGCCAGCAGCCAAGAGTCTATAACCTATGGCTACACCTTC.

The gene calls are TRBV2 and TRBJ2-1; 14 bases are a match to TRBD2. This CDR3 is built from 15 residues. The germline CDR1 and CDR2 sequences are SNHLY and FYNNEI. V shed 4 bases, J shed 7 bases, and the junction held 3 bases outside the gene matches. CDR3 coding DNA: TGTGCCAGCAGTGGACTAGCGGGGGGGCCAAATGAGCAGTTCTTC. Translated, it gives CASSGLAGGPNEQFF.

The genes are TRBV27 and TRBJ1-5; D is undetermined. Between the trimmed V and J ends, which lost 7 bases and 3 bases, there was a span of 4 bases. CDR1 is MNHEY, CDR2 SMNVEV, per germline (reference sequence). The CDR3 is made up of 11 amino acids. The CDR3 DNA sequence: TGTGCCAGCACCTACAATCAGCCCCAGCATTTT. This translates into CASTYNQPQHF.

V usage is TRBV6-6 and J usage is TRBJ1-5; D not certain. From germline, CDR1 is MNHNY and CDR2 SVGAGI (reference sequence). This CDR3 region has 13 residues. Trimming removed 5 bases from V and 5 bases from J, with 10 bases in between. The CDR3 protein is CASSKRLDQPQHF. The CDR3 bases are TGTGCCAGCAGTAAGAGACTGGATCAGCCCCAGCATTTT.

In DNA, the CDR3 is TGTGCCAGCAGCTTGGAATCAGGGTCCTATGGCTACACCTTC. Encoded protein: CASSLESGSYGYTF. The V and J genes are TRBV5-4 and TRBJ1-2; D perhaps matches TRBD1 (5 bases). The CDR3 length is 14 residues. The V and J ends lost 0 bases and 4 bases respectively, with 10 bases between them. Germline CDR1 and CDR2: SGHNT and YYREEE (reference sequence).

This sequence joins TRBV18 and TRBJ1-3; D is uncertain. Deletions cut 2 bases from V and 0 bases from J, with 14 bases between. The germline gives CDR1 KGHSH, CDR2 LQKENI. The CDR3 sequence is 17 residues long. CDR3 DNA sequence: TGTGCCAGCTCACCAACGTCACTAACGAGCTCTGGAAACACCATATATTTT. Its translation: CASSPTSLTSSGNTIYF.

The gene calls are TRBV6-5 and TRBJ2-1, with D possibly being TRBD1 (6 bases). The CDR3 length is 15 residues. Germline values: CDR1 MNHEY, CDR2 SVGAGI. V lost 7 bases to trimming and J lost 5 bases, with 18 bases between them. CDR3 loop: CASIPPGQSNNEQFF. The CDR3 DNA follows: TGTGCCAGCATACCCCCCGGACAGTCTAACAATGAGCAGTTCTTC.

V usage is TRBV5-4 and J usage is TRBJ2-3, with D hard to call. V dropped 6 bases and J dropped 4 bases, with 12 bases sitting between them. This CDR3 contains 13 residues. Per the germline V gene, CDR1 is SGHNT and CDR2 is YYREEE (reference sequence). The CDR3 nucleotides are TGTGCCAGCAAAGTAGCCGGCGCAGATACGCAGTATTTT. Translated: CASKVAGADTQYF.

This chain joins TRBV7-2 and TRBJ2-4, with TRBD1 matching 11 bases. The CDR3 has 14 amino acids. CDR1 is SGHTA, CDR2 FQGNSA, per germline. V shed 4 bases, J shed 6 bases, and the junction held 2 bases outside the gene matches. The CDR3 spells CASSYGQGANIQYF. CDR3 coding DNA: TGTGCCAGCAGCTACGGACAGGGGGCAAACATTCAGTACTTC.

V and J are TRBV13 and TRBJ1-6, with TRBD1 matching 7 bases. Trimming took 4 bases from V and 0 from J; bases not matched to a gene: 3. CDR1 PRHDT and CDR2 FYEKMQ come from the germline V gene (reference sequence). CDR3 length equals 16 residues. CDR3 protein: CASSSQGSSYNSPLHF. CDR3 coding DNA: TGTGCCAGCAGCTCACAGGGGAGCTCCTATAATTCACCCCTCCACTTT. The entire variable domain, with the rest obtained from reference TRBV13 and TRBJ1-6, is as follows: AAGVIQSPRHLIKEKRETATLKCYPIPRHDTVYWYQQGPGQDPQFLISFYEKMQSDKGSIPDRFSAQQFSDYHSELNMSSLELGDSALYFCASSSQGSSYNSPLHFGNGTRLTVT.

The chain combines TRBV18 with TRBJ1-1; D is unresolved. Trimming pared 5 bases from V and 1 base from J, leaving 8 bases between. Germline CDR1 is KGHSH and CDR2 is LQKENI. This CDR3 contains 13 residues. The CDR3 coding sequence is TGTGCCAGCTCAAAACAGACGAACACTGAAGCTTTCTTT. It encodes CASSKQTNTEAFF.

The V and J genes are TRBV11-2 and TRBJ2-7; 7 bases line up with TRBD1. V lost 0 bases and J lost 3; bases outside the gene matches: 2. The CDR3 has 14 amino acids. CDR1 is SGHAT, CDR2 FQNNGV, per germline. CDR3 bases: TGTGCCAGCAGCTTAGAGAGACAGGGCTACGAGCAGTACTTC. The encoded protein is CASSLERQGYEQYF.

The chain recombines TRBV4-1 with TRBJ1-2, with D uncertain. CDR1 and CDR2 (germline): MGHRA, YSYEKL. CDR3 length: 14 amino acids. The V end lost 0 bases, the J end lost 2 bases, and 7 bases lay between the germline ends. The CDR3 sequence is CASSQENRNYGYTF. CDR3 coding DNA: TGCGCCAGCAGCCAAGAAAACCGGAACTATGGCTACACCTTC.

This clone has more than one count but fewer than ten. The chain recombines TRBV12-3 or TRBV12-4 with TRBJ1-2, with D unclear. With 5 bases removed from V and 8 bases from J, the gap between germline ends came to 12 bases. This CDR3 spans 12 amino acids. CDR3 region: CASSSAIEGYTF. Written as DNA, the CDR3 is TGTGCCAGCAGTAGCGCGATAGAAGGCTACACCTTC.

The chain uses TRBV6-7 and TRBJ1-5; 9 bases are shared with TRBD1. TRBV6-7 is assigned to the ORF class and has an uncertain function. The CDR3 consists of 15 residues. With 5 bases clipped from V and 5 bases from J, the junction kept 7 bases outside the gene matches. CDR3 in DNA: TGTGCCAGCAGTACGCGGGACAGGGACCATCAGCCCCAGCATTTT. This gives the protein CASSTRDRDHQPQHF.

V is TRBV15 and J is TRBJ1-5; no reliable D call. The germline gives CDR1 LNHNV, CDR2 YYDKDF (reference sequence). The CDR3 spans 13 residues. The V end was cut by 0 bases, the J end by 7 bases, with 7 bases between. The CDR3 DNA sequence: TGTGCCACCAGCAGAGATAGAAGACAGCCCCAGCATTTT. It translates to CATSRDRRQPQHF.

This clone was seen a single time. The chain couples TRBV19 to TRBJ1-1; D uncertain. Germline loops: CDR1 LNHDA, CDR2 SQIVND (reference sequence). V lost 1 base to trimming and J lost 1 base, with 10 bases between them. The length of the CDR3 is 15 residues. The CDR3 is CASSIGRQQNTEAFF. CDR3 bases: TGTGCCAGTAGTATAGGGCGGCAGCAGAACACTGAAGCTTTCTTT.

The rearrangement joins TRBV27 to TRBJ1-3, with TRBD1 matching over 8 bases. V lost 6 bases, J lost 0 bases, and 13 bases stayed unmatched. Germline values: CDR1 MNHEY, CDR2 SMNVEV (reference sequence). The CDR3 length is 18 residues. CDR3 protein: CASRQGGTGMFSGNTIYF. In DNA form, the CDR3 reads TGTGCCAGCAGACAAGGGGGGACAGGCATGTTCTCTGGAAACACCATATATTTT.